The present entry profiles one TCR beta chain with its context. What it binds is unknown. These data originate in a study of T cells in Graves' hyperthyroidism and ophthalmopathy. Overall study results and limits: Model-based prediction identified ophthalmopathy a median around 6.5 months prior to its onset. Ophthalmopathy was distinguished from stable hyperthyroidism by 13 V-J signatures. Researchers found most expanded thyroid clonotypes above 0.001 in blood as well.

Losses at the gene ends were 4 bases for V and 6 bases for J; bases not matched to a gene: 6. Germline V gene data show CDR1 as SGHTA and CDR2 as FQGTGA. The CDR3 has 14 residues. Using RNA transcripts as the source, TCR beta CDR3 regions were amplified. The HTBI set primed first-round TCR CDR3 RT-PCR. One entry per CDR3 protein, called by TCRdb with MiXCR from the multiplex PCR reads. This table holds around 480,000 distinct CDR3 sequences, roughly an eighth found once. Isolation of PBMCs was performed on approximately 10 ml fresh peripheral blood. The source material was blood. This sequence originates from a woman in her late teens or twenties with Graves' hyperthyroidism. The V call is TRBV7-3, the J call TRBJ2-3; 8 bases fit TRBD1. This chain's CDR3 is CASSSRRQGDTQYF. The CDR3 coding sequence is TGTGCCAGCAGCTCCCGGCGACAGGGGGATACGCAGTATTTT.